Listed here are 29 T cell receptor beta chains from one sample, sequenced in a study of radiation and T cells in renal cell carcinoma. The sample's time point: blood 4 weeks post-SBRT, at nephrectomy. As to treatment: 15 Gy SBRT to primary tumor, nephrectomy 4 weeks later. This table comes from immunoSEQ multiplex PCR, and its TCRdb copy is limited to in-frame clones, with some not included. Found here are some 78,000 clones, roughly 87% of them singletons; the top ten hold nearly 6%. Sequencing was performed on blood, taken from a patient whose treatment included radiotherapy and nephrectomy. The source of these receptors is a woman between 70 and 85 years old with renal cell carcinoma.

The chain links TRBV10-3 to TRBJ1-1; possible D gene TRBD1, 6 bases. The CDR3 covers 14 residues. Germline V gene lookup returns CDR1 ENHRY and CDR2 SYGVKD. V lost 2 bases and J lost 1, with 8 bases in between. CDR3 bases: TGTGCCATCAGTGAGGGGGGCAGGAACACTGAAGCTTTCTTT. This gives the protein CAISEGGRNTEAFF.

The chain carries TRBV28 and TRBJ2-7; no clear D. CDR1 MDHEN and CDR2 SYDVKM come from the germline V gene. The CDR3 contains 16 residues. V was shortened by 3 bases and J by 2 bases, with 17 bases between the two germline ends. The CDR3 loop reads CASSFDFARLPYEQYF. CDR3 DNA: TGTGCCAGCAGTTTTGATTTTGCGAGACTCCCCTACGAGCAGTACTTC. The full variable domain, completed using reference TRBV28 and TRBJ2-7, is DVKVTQSSRYLVKRTGEKVFLECVQDMDHENMFWYRQDPGLGLRLIYFSYDVKMKEKGDIPEGYSVSREKKERFSLILESASTNQTSMYLCASSFDFARLPYEQYFGPGTRLTVT.

This clone has just one count. V gene TRBV28 combines with J gene TRBJ2-5; 11 nucleotides match TRBD1. The CDR3 covers 15 residues. J lost 8 bases, V lost 7 bases, and 12 bases had no gene match. Germline lookup yields CDR1 MDHEN and CDR2 SYDVKM. CDR3 region: CASTLNPGQGGTQYF. Here the CDR3 DNA reads TGTGCCAGCACCCTCAATCCGGGACAGGGGGGCACCCAGTACTTC.

The rearrangement joins TRBV15 to TRBJ2-5; D unresolved. With 9 bases removed from V and 2 bases from J, the gap between germline ends came to 7 bases. CDR3 length: 11 amino acids. The germline gives CDR1 LNHNV, CDR2 YYDKDF (reference sequence). The CDR3 coding sequence is TGTGCCACACAGCTTCAAGAGACCCAGTACTTC. It yields the protein CATQLQETQYF.

As DNA, the CDR3 is TGTGCCAGCGGACTTTCAGATACGCAGTATTTT. Translating it yields CASGLSDTQYF. The chain recombines TRBV2 with TRBJ2-3; D is perhaps TRBD2 (5 bases). Per the germline V gene, CDR1 is SNHLY and CDR2 is FYNNEI. There are 11 residues in the CDR3. Deletions cut 8 bases from V and 4 bases from J, with 7 bases between.

The V gene is TRBV28, the J gene TRBJ2-7, with D perhaps TRBD2 (6 bases). Germline V lookup: CDR1 MDHEN, CDR2 SYDVKM. Trimming shortened V by 7 bases and J by 0 bases, and 16 bases separated the two germline ends. This CDR3 contains 15 residues. CDR3 DNA sequence: TGTGCCAGCACCCCTGTCCGGGGGAGCTCCTACGAGCAGTACTTC. This sequence encodes CASTPVRGSSYEQYF.

This sequence joins TRBV28 and TRBJ1-5; TRBD1 agrees at 7 bases. CDR3 length: 13 residues. The V gene's germline CDR1 is MDHEN and CDR2 SYDVKM. V was pared by 6 bases and J by 7 bases, with 6 bases of the junction left unmatched. CDR3 bases: TGTGCCAGCAGACCGGACAGGAGGCAGCCCCAGCATTTT. It encodes CASRPDRRQPQHF.

This chain uses TRBV7-3 with TRBJ2-7; possible D gene TRBD1, 5 bases. The germline CDR1 and CDR2 sequences are SGHTA and FQGTGA. Deletions cut 5 bases from V and 4 bases from J, with 18 bases between. The CDR3 loop spans 15 amino acids. The CDR3 here is CASSPNGQGSYEQYF. The DNA for the CDR3 is TGTGCCAGCAGCCCCAACGGACAAGGGTCATACGAGCAGTACTTC.

The genes are TRBV4-1 and TRBJ1-6; 8 bases line up with TRBD1. V shed 0 bases and J 10 bases; nucleotides not matched to a gene: 5. Germline V gene sequence: CDR1 MGHRA, CDR2 YSYEKL. This CDR3 region has 15 residues. The DNA of the CDR3 is TGCGCCAGCAGCCAAGATCGGACAGGGTGGTCACCCCTCCACTTT. It yields the protein CASSQDRTGWSPLHF.

The chain recombines TRBV7-2 with TRBJ1-5; D is possibly TRBD1 (5 bases). The V end lost 2 bases, the J end lost 5 bases, and 7 bases lay between the germline ends. Germline V gene sequence: CDR1 SGHTA, CDR2 FQGNSA. This CDR3 contains 13 residues. The CDR3 DNA is TGTGCCAGCAGCTTACGGGGGGATCAGCCCCAGCATTTT. As protein: CASSLRGDQPQHF.

This clone appeared once. The chain recombines TRBV6-6 with TRBJ1-4, with TRBD1 matching over 9 bases. This CDR3 has 15 residues. Unmatched junction bases numbered 8, after V lost 4 bases and J lost 8 bases. Germline-derived CDR1 and CDR2 are MNHNY and SVGAGI (reference sequence). CDR3 region: CASSFWGQGREKLFF. In nucleotides, the CDR3 is TGTGCCAGCAGTTTTTGGGGACAGGGTAGGGAAAAACTGTTTTTT.

Here the CDR3 reads CASSFSFSGNTIYF. The CDR3 bases are TGTGCCAGCAGTTTCTCTTTCTCTGGAAACACCATATATTTT. The gene calls are TRBV28 and TRBJ1-3; D unresolved. Germline V gene data show CDR1 as MDHEN and CDR2 as SYDVKM. The CDR3 consists of 14 residues. Between the trimmed V and J ends, which lost 3 bases and 0 bases, there was a span of 6 bases.

The chain recombines TRBV5-8 with TRBJ2-4; D unresolved. The CDR3 runs to 15 residues. CDR1 is SGHTS and CDR2 is YDEGEE in the germline V gene. V lost 4 bases, J lost 0 bases, and 11 bases lay in between. CDR3: CASSIDLVAKNIQYF. CDR3 nucleotide sequence: TGTGCCAGCAGCATTGACCTGGTAGCCAAAAACATTCAGTACTTC.

The sample holds one count of this clone. V and J are TRBV5-1 and TRBJ2-5; TRBD2 is a possible D gene (7 bases). This CDR3 contains 13 residues. V lost 7 bases and J 6 bases, leaving 16 bases between the germline ends. The germline V gene encodes CDR1 SGHRS and CDR2 YFSETQ. This chain's CDR3 is CASYPGGAQTQYF. For the CDR3, the DNA is TGCGCCAGCTACCCGGGGGGCGCACAGACCCAGTACTTC.

This clone was seen just once. J is TRBJ2-7 and V is TRBV30, with D perhaps given as TRBD1 or TRBD2 (6 bases each). Between the trimmed V and J ends, which lost 5 bases and 0 bases, there was a span of 17 bases. Looked up from germline, CDR1 is GTSNPN and CDR2 is SVGIG (reference sequence). CDR3 length: 15 residues. The DNA of the CDR3 is TGTGCCTGGGTTAACGGGGGCCCGAGCTCCTACGAGCAGTACTTC. This sequence encodes CAWVNGGPSSYEQYF.

The gene calls are TRBV7-2 and TRBJ1-4; D ambiguous. The germline V gene has CDR1 SGHTA and CDR2 FQGNSA. The CDR3 extends over 14 amino acids. Trimming cost V 4 bases and J 4 bases, with 10 bases left between them. The CDR3 region is CASSSRAGNEKLFF. The CDR3 nucleotides read TGTGCCAGCAGCTCCCGGGCCGGTAATGAAAAACTGTTTTTT.

This chain joins TRBV9 and TRBJ2-3; D gene ambiguous. Germline V gives CDR1 SGDLS, CDR2 YYNGEE. This CDR3 contains 14 residues. V was clipped by 1 base and J by 1 base, with 7 bases between them. The CDR3 DNA is TGTGCCAGCAGCGTATGGGATGGCACAGATACGCAGTATTTT. Translation: CASSVWDGTDTQYF.

This chain links TRBV29-1 with TRBJ2-5; 12 nucleotides agree with TRBD2. CDR1 SQVTM and CDR2 ANQGSEA come from the germline V gene. J gave up 5 bases and V 4 bases, and 5 bases lay outside the gene matches. This CDR3 contains 14 residues. The CDR3 sequence: CSVGTSGARETQYF. The CDR3 DNA reads TGCAGCGTTGGGACTAGCGGGGCAAGGGAGACCCAGTACTTC.

The chain recombines TRBV14 with TRBJ2-3; a possible D gene is TRBD1 (5 bases). The V end was cut by 4 bases, the J end by 6 bases, with 20 bases between. Germline assignment: CDR1 SGHDN and CDR2 FVKESK. This CDR3 region has 16 residues. The CDR3 DNA reads TGTGCCAGCAGCCGGGGCTTAGCTTTGGCCGGGGATACGCAGTATTTT. This gives the protein CASSRGLALAGDTQYF.

The chain recombines TRBV12-1 with TRBJ1-2. TRBV12-1 is a pseudogene locus. This CDR3 comprises 14 residues. CDR3 DNA sequence: TGTGCCAGCAGCTTTCTCCCCCACCACTATGGCTACACCTTC. As protein: CASSFLPHHYGYTF.

The V and J genes are TRBV27 and TRBJ1-2; 9 nucleotides line up with TRBD1. The trim removed 5 bases at V and 1 base at J, leaving 2 bases unmatched. CDR3 length: 14 residues. Germline loops: CDR1 MNHEY, CDR2 SMNVEV (reference sequence). CDR3 residues: CASSTGGSNYGYTF. CDR3 DNA: TGTGCCAGCAGTACAGGGGGCAGTAACTATGGCTACACCTTC.

The chain combines TRBV7-8 with TRBJ1-1; D remains unclear. This CDR3 has 15 amino acids. The germline gives CDR1 SGHVS, CDR2 FQNEAQ. V lost 4 bases and J 0 bases, leaving 12 bases between the germline ends. CDR3 bases: TGTGCCAGCAGCTCGAAAGACCGTATGAACACTGAAGCTTTCTTT. Amino acid sequence: CASSSKDRMNTEAFF.

The rearrangement links TRBV7-8 to TRBJ2-1; 12 bases map to TRBD2. The germline CDR1 and CDR2 sequences are SGHVS and FQNEAQ. The CDR3 totals 15 residues. Unmatched junction bases numbered 6, after V lost 3 bases and J lost 9 bases. CDR3 DNA sequence: TGTGCCAGCAGCTTCCCCCCTAGCGGGGGGGTTGAGCAGTTCTTC. Translating it yields CASSFPPSGGVEQFF. Full variable domain (outside the CDR3, taken from reference TRBV7-8 and TRBJ2-1): GAGVSQSPRYKVAKRGQDVALRCDPISGHVSLFWYQQALGQGPEFLTYFQNEAQLDKSGLPSDRFFAERPEGSVSTLKIQRTQQEDSAVYLCASSFPPSGGVEQFFGPGTRLTVL.

The V gene is TRBV21-1, the J gene TRBJ1-1; the D call of TRBD1 is as the table states it, not checked on the DNA. TRBV21-1 is a pseudogene segment. The CDR3 has 16 amino acids. The CDR3 nucleotides are TGTGCCAGCAGCAACCCGACATTTACACTGAACACTGAAGCTTTCTTT. This sequence encodes CASSNPTFTLNTEAFF.

The gene calls are TRBV19 and TRBJ1-2; D not certain. From germline, CDR1 is LNHDA and CDR2 SQIVND (reference sequence). This CDR3 spans 15 amino acids. The V end lost 5 bases, the J end lost 4 bases, and 17 bases lay between the germline ends. The CDR3: CASSQFFGSLYGYTF. The CDR3 DNA reads TGTGCCAGTAGTCAGTTCTTCGGCAGCCTCTATGGCTACACCTTC.

V usage is TRBV10-3 and J usage is TRBJ2-3; TRBD1 aligns across 8 bases. In germline, CDR1 is ENHRY, CDR2 SYGVKD. The CDR3 has 15 residues. V dropped 1 base and J dropped 5; count of bases not matched to a gene: 5. The CDR3 is CAISELGQAVDTQYF. The CDR3 nucleotides are TGTGCCATCAGTGAGTTGGGACAGGCGGTAGATACGCAGTATTTT.

There are a few counts of this clone. CDR3: CASSRGTVTYEQYF. The CDR3 bases are TGTGCCAGCAGCCGTGGGACAGTGACCTACGAGCAGTACTTC. The chain is built from TRBV7-9 and TRBJ2-7; 7 bases align to TRBD1. CDR3 size: 14 residues. Germline V lookup: CDR1 SEHNR, CDR2 FQNEAQ (reference sequence). V trimming: 5 bases; J trimming: 2 bases; junction bases outside the gene matches: 6.

The chain carries TRBV28 and TRBJ1-2; D unclear. This CDR3 has 12 amino acids. Germline values: CDR1 MDHEN, CDR2 SYDVKM. Trimming cost V 9 bases and J 4 bases, with 12 bases left between them. The chain's CDR3 is CASQIFGYGYTF. CDR3 DNA: TGTGCCAGTCAAATTTTTGGCTATGGCTACACCTTC.

J is TRBJ2-7 and V is TRBV7-6, with a possible D match to TRBD1 (6 bases). The germline V gene has CDR1 SGHVS and CDR2 FNYEAQ. The CDR3 length is 15 residues. V lost 0 bases and J 2 bases, leaving 11 bases between the germline ends. In DNA, the CDR3 is TGTGCCAGCAGCTTAGCTGGGGGCGCAGCCTACGAGCAGTACTTC. Translation: CASSLAGGAAYEQYF.